These 24 T cell receptor beta chains share one sample of origin, sequenced in a study of vaccination and CD4 T cells after COVID-19. The Oncomine TCR Beta short-read assay was applied to DNA of cultured CD4+ T cells. TCRdb ran MiXCR on the PCR reads and lists one entry per CDR3 protein. The sample yields some 9,700 distinct CDR3 sequences, around three fifths seen once. The treatment here: roughly 10-day PBMC culture with coronavirus spike peptide pools or control peptides (ViraFEST assay). These CD4+ T cells came from an unexposed donor, sampled before the COVID-19 pandemic (2011-2018). For these TCRs, the target antigens are not known. What was sequenced was CD4+ T cells from blood, cultured in vitro. Receptors were obtained from a human donor in good health.

The chain recombines TRBV7-9 with TRBJ2-7; 8 positions agree with TRBD2. The CDR3 is 17 residues long. The V gene end was trimmed by 4 bases and the J gene end by 6 bases; junction bases not matched to a gene: 17. From germline, CDR1 is SEHNR and CDR2 FQNEAQ (reference sequence). The CDR3 sequence is CASSSHGGGPQFGEQYF. For the CDR3, the DNA is TGTGCCAGCAGCTCCCACGGGGGGGGCCCTCAATTCGGCGAGCAGTACTTC.

V gene TRBV28 combines with J gene TRBJ1-5; maybe TRBD1 (6 bases). Per the germline V gene, CDR1 is MDHEN and CDR2 is SYDVKM. The CDR3 contains 18 residues. V shed 1 base and J shed 0 bases, with 16 bases lying between them. CDR3 in DNA: TGTGCCAGCAGTTTATTCTGGCAGGGGAAAGGTAGCAATCAGCCCCAGCATTTT. This encodes CASSLFWQGKGSNQPQHF.

V and J are TRBV7-9 and TRBJ1-4; D is unresolved. The CDR3 loop spans 14 amino acids. V shed 2 bases and J shed 3 bases, with 7 bases lying between them. Looked up from germline, CDR1 is SEHNR and CDR2 is FQNEAQ (reference sequence). The CDR3 DNA reads TGTGCCAGCAGCTTAAGTGGGGCTAATGAAAAACTGTTTTTT. It is translated as CASSLSGANEKLFF.

This clonotype was counted a few times. The gene calls are TRBV15 and TRBJ1-1, with 8 bases fitting TRBD1. The V and J ends lost 0 bases and 6 bases, in that order; junction bases with no gene match: 12. The CDR3 covers 17 residues. Germline V lookup: CDR1 LNHNV, CDR2 YYDKDF (reference sequence). The CDR3 coding sequence is TGTGCCACCAGCAGAGATTTGGCAGGGGGCGCAGGGGCTGAAGCTTTCTTT. As protein: CATSRDLAGGAGAEAFF.

V is TRBV27 and J is TRBJ1-2; D call uncertain. Trimming cost V 7 bases and J 4 bases, with 19 bases left between them. Germline values: CDR1 MNHEY, CDR2 SMNVEV (reference sequence). The CDR3 spans 15 residues. The CDR3 DNA reads TGTGCCAGCAAGGAAAGCGGCCTAGGCAGCTATGGCTACACCTTC. Its translation: CASKESGLGSYGYTF.

This clonotype was recorded only once. This chain connects TRBV4-3 to TRBJ1-2, with D perhaps matching TRBD1 (5 bases). Trimming pared 3 bases from V and 9 bases from J, leaving 14 bases between. CDR3 length: 13 residues. Germline V gene lookup returns CDR1 LGHNA and CDR2 YSLEER. The CDR3 here is CASSHRRDGSYTF. In DNA, the CDR3 is TGCGCCAGCAGCCACCGGAGGGACGGCAGCTACACCTTC.

This clonotype was counted only a few times. CDR3 in amino acids: CASSHGRQRNRTDTQYF. CDR3 nucleotide sequence: TGCGCCAGCAGCCACGGGCGGCAGCGGAATCGAACAGATACGCAGTATTTT. The rearrangement links TRBV4-1 to TRBJ2-3, with a weak D call TRBD2 (5 bases). CDR3 length: 17 residues. The germline CDR1 and CDR2 sequences are MGHRA and YSYEKL. Trimming pared 3 bases from V and 3 bases from J, leaving 19 bases between.

A few counts support this clonotype. The rearrangement uses TRBV7-2 and TRBJ1-2; tentatively, D is TRBD1 (6 bases). The germline V gene encodes CDR1 SGHTA and CDR2 FQGNSA. This CDR3 spans 14 amino acids. V lost 3 bases and J 6 bases, leaving 14 bases between the germline ends. In DNA, the CDR3 is TGTGCCAGCAGCTTTAGGGGGGGCCCGGATGGCTACACCTTC. It is translated as CASSFRGGPDGYTF.

The chain joins TRBV7-2 to TRBJ1-2; 8 positions match TRBD1. This CDR3 is built from 15 residues. J gave up 2 bases and V 4 bases, and 6 bases lay outside the gene matches. Germline V gene sequence: CDR1 SGHTA, CDR2 FQGNSA. The CDR3 is CASSSLGQGNYGYTF. CDR3 coding DNA: TGTGCCAGCAGCTCCCTCGGACAGGGCAACTATGGCTACACCTTC.

With regard to this clonotype: A read error may account for a junction end that differs from germline. This sequence joins TRBV7-6 and TRBJ2-3, with a weak D call TRBD2 (6 bases). The CDR3 sequence is 15 residues long. Germline V gene data show CDR1 as SGHVS and CDR2 as FNYEAQ. As DNA, the CDR3 is TGTGCCAGCAGTTTATCCGGGGGAAGCACAGATACGCAGTGTTTT. It codes for CASSLSGGSTDTQCF.

This clonotype was observed a handful of times. The rearrangement uses TRBV12-3 or TRBV12-4 and TRBJ1-1, with D perhaps matching TRBD1 (6 bases). V shed 7 bases and J shed 6 bases, with 24 bases lying between them. The CDR3 loop spans 16 amino acids. In DNA, the CDR3 is TGTGCCAGCATCCCCGAGGGGGGGGGGCTGGGGGCTGAAGCTTTCTTT. It is translated as CASIPEGGGLGAEAFF.

In DNA, the CDR3 is TGTGCCAGCAGTTTTTCTCAGGCACAAGAGACCCAGTACTTC. Translating it yields CASSFSQAQETQYF. This chain uses TRBV12-3 or TRBV12-4 with TRBJ2-5; no clear D gene. The CDR3 covers 14 residues. V was cut by 3 bases and J by 2 bases, with 10 bases left in between.

The CDR3 region is CASRGTVANEKLFF. The CDR3 DNA follows: TGTGCCAGCAGGGGCACAGTCGCCAATGAAAAACTGTTTTTT. This chain links TRBV28 with TRBJ1-4; D not resolved. V lost 6 bases to trimming and J lost 5 bases, with 13 bases between them. This CDR3 is built from 14 residues. Germline V gene data show CDR1 as MDHEN and CDR2 as SYDVKM. The full variable domain, rest sourced from reference TRBV28 and TRBJ1-4, is DVKVTQSSRYLVKRTGEKVFLECVQDMDHENMFWYRQDPGLGLRLIYFSYDVKMKEKGDIPEGYSVSREKKERFSLILESASTNQTSMYLCASRGTVANEKLFFGSGTQLSVL.

J is TRBJ2-7 and V is TRBV19; TRBD2 matches 10 bases. The CDR3 consists of 15 residues. Unmatched junction bases numbered 10, after V lost 7 bases and J lost 4 bases. Germline V gives CDR1 LNHDA, CDR2 SQIVND (reference sequence). The CDR3 nucleotides are TGTGCCAGTACCCCAACTAGCGGGACCGTTTACGAGCAGTACTTC. Protein: CASTPTSGTVYEQYF.

This clonotype has more than one count but fewer than ten. V is TRBV6-1 and J is TRBJ1-2; a possible D gene is TRBD1 (5 bases). Trimming removed 1 base from V and 7 bases from J, with 16 bases in between. Germline lookup yields CDR1 MNHNS and CDR2 SASEGT. The CDR3 is 15 residues long. CDR3 amino acids: CASSEGSWGISGYTF. In DNA, the CDR3 is TGTGCCAGCAGTGAAGGTTCTTGGGGGATAAGTGGCTACACCTTC.

The J gene is TRBJ2-7, the V gene TRBV20-1, with D unresolved. The germline V gene has CDR1 DFQATT and CDR2 SNEGSKA (reference sequence). This CDR3 region has 13 residues. Trimming removed 2 bases at V and 2 bases at J, with 10 bases between. The CDR3 loop is CSARSAGPYEQYF. The CDR3 DNA sequence: TGCAGTGCTAGATCGGCAGGCCCCTACGAGCAGTACTTC.

In this sample, this clonotype turned up once. The chain combines TRBV7-2 with TRBJ2-7; weak D call: TRBD1 (5 bases). Matching the DNA end better, TRBJ2-5 makes the J call doubtful. Per germline, CDR1 SGHTA and CDR2 FQGNSA. The CDR3 length is 15 residues. The CDR3 loop is CASSLQGWAQETQYF. In DNA, the CDR3 is TGTGCCAGCAGCTTACAGGGATGGGCGCAAGAGACCCAGTACTTC.

This clonotype was counted a single time. This sequence joins TRBV19 and TRBJ1-5; the D gene is possibly TRBD1 (5 bases). The V gene's germline CDR1 is LNHDA and CDR2 SQIVND (reference sequence). The ends were cut back, 6 bases at V and 5 bases at J, with 11 bases in the middle. The CDR3 is 13 amino acids. The CDR3 is CASRRRGDQPQHF. The CDR3 nucleotides read TGTGCCAGTAGACGAAGGGGAGATCAGCCCCAGCATTTT.

This clonotype turned up a few times. V and J are TRBV4-1 and TRBJ1-4, with D possibly TRBD1 on 6 matching bases. Germline-derived CDR1 and CDR2 are MGHRA and YSYEKL. This CDR3 has 17 amino acids. Deletions cut 4 bases from V and 0 bases from J, with 15 bases between. The CDR3 protein is CASSLEGGYPTNEKLFF. CDR3 in DNA: TGCGCCAGCAGCCTTGAAGGGGGGTACCCAACTAATGAAAAACTGTTTTTT.

V and J are TRBV15 and TRBJ2-3; D possibly corresponds to TRBD2 (6 bases). V lost 0 bases, J lost 1 base, and 26 bases lay in between. The CDR3 is 21 residues long. CDR1 is LNHNV and CDR2 is YYDKDF in the germline V gene (reference sequence). The CDR3 region is CATSRDWSKAEGSPGTDTQYF. The CDR3 bases are TGTGCCACCAGCAGAGATTGGTCTAAGGCGGAGGGGTCCCCTGGCACAGATACGCAGTATTTT.

The J gene is TRBJ1-5, the V gene TRBV19; no clear D. V was trimmed by 3 bases and J by 0 bases, leaving 6 bases between them. The germline gives CDR1 LNHDA, CDR2 SQIVND (reference sequence). This CDR3 region has 14 residues. The CDR3 region has the DNA TGTGCCAGTAGTATGAGGGATAGCAATCAGCCCCAGCATTTT. Its translation is CASSMRDSNQPQHF.

This clonotype was detected a few times. The chain recombines TRBV20-1 with TRBJ2-5, with 8 bases lining up with TRBD1. The V gene's germline CDR1 is DFQATT and CDR2 SNEGSKA (reference sequence). The CDR3 loop spans 14 amino acids. J lost 6 bases, V lost 3 bases, and 9 bases had no gene match. Here the CDR3 reads CSASKGQGGQTQYF. The CDR3 DNA is TGCAGTGCTAGCAAAGGACAGGGTGGGCAGACCCAGTACTTC.

This clonotype came up a few times. CDR3 sequence (DNA): TGTGCCAGCAGCCAAATCGGGACTAGCGGGAGAAGTACAGATACGCAGTATTTT. Translated: CASSQIGTSGRSTDTQYF. The chain carries TRBV6-1 and TRBJ2-3, with 14 bases identical to TRBD2. This CDR3 comprises 18 residues. The V gene's germline CDR1 is MNHNS and CDR2 SASEGT. The V segment lost 6 bases and the J segment 3 bases; nucleotides outside the gene matches: 11.

This sequence joins TRBV20-1 and TRBJ2-1; 9 nucleotides agree with TRBD2. In germline, CDR1 is DFQATT, CDR2 SNEGSKA (reference sequence). This CDR3 has 15 amino acids. Germline trimming cut 0 bases from V and 6 bases from J; bases unmatched to any gene: 6. The CDR3 spells CSARDRAGGLNEQFF. The CDR3 nucleotides read TGCAGTGCTAGAGATCGGGCGGGGGGGCTCAATGAGCAGTTCTTC.